A single sample gave rise to the 15 T cell receptor beta chains below, sequenced in a study of CD8 T cells in ankylosing spondylitis. TCRdb redid the calling of the 5' RACE reads with MiXCR, one entry per CDR3 protein. The sample lists over 600,000 distinct CDR3 sequences, under 20% occurring once. Study results and limitations: A TCR beta motif made of 7 to 9 highly homologous variants seemed typical of ankylosing spondylitis blood.

Their antigen targets remain unknown. The sample consisted of blood, either unsorted or a sorted T cell fraction (not recorded which). Every receptor here comes from a male donor with ankylosing spondylitis.

The genes are TRBV12-3 or TRBV12-4 and TRBJ1-2; possible D gene TRBD1, 6 bases. There are 14 residues in the CDR3. Trimming took off 7 bases at V and 3 bases at J, with 15 bases between the two ends. CDR3 bases: TGTGCCAGCACCGCCCGGGGGGCTGACTATGGCTACACCTTC. Translating it yields CASTARGADYGYTF.

The chain carries TRBV5-1 and TRBJ2-7; TRBD1 is a possible D gene (5 bases). This CDR3 spans 15 amino acids. The V gene lost 0 bases and the J gene lost 4 bases, with 14 bases spanning the gap. Germline CDR1 SGHRS, CDR2 YFSETQ. CDR3 sequence (DNA): TGCGCCAGCAGCTTGGACCCCAGGGTCGAATACGAGCAGTACTTC. It yields the protein CASSLDPRVEYEQYF.

Only a few counts were recorded for this clonotype. The CDR3 bases are TGTGCCAGCAGACCAACAGGGTCAACTAATGAAAAACTGTTTTTT. Residues: CASRPTGSTNEKLFF. The V and J genes are TRBV12-3 or TRBV12-4 and TRBJ1-4; TRBD1 might be the D (6 bases). The CDR3 sequence is 15 residues long. Trimming took 6 bases from V and 0 from J, leaving 11 bases between them.

The chain has TRBV2 and TRBJ2-1; 7 bases agree with TRBD1. V lost 6 bases and J lost 7; bases outside the gene matches: 6. CDR1 is SNHLY and CDR2 is FYNNEI in the germline V gene. This CDR3 spans 13 amino acids. The CDR3 coding sequence is TGTGCCAGCAGACAGGGGCCGCGGAATGAGCAGTTCTTC. This codes for CASRQGPRNEQFF. The complete variable domain, with remaining parts taken from reference TRBV2 and TRBJ2-1, reads EPEVTQTPSHQVTQMGQEVILRCVPISNHLYFYWYRQILGQKVEFLVSFYNNEISEKSEIFDDQFSVERPDGSNFTLKIRSTKLEDSAMYFCASRQGPRNEQFFGPGTRLTVL.

The rearrangement links TRBV7-8 to TRBJ2-3; 9 bases map to TRBD1. The CDR3 is 16 amino acids. Looked up from germline, CDR1 is SGHVS and CDR2 is FQNEAQ. The V gene end was trimmed by 1 base and the J gene end by 4 bases; junction bases not matched to a gene: 6. In nucleotides, the CDR3 is TGTGCCAGCAGCTTAGAGACAGGGGGGCTCTCAGATACGCAGTATTTT. This encodes CASSLETGGLSDTQYF.

This clonotype was counted a few times. This chain uses TRBV29-1 with TRBJ2-7; the D is unclear. Germline values: CDR1 SQVTM, CDR2 ANQGSEA. V dropped 6 bases and J dropped 4 bases, with 16 bases sitting between them. The CDR3 has 13 residues. The CDR3 loop reads CSVAGPNLYEQYF. In nucleotides, the CDR3 is TGCAGCGTCGCCGGGCCGAACCTTTACGAGCAGTACTTC.

The chain uses TRBV6-2 or TRBV6-3 and TRBJ2-2; perhaps TRBD1 as D (5 bases). From germline, CDR1 is MNHEY and CDR2 SVGEGT. V was cut by 8 bases and J by 6 bases, with 16 bases left in between. The CDR3 sequence is 14 residues long. In nucleotides, the CDR3 is TGTGCCAGCGGAGTTAGGACATTTGCCGGGGAGCTGTTTTTT. Translation: CASGVRTFAGELFF.

This clonotype was counted a few times. The rearrangement links TRBV10-3 to TRBJ1-1, with 8 nucleotides matching TRBD1. V shed 7 bases, J shed 1 base, and the junction held 5 bases outside the gene matches. This CDR3 region has 14 residues. Germline CDR1 reads ENHRY; CDR2 reads SYGVKD. The CDR3 nucleotides read TGTGCCATCAAAAACAGGGGGGCGAACACTGAAGCTTTCTTT. This codes for CAIKNRGANTEAFF.

V and J are TRBV20-1 and TRBJ2-7; 13 bases are shared with TRBD2. Germline V gene sequence: CDR1 DFQATT, CDR2 SNEGSKA (reference sequence). The junction had 5 bases not matched to a gene; V was cut back by 6 bases and J by 3 bases. The CDR3 has 14 amino acids. CDR3 nucleotide sequence: TGCAGTGCCACAAGACTAGCGGGAGGCTACGAGCAGTACTTC. Amino acids: CSATRLAGGYEQYF.

This clonotype was counted a few times. The chain couples TRBV10-3 to TRBJ1-1, with TRBD1 matching 10 bases. Germline loops: CDR1 ENHRY, CDR2 SYGVKD. The length of the CDR3 is 17 residues. V gave up 1 base and J gave up 1 base; unmatched junction bases: 6. The CDR3 loop reads CAISEYERTGGNTEAFF. Written as DNA, the CDR3 is TGTGCCATCAGTGAGTATGAGAGGACAGGGGGGAACACTGAAGCTTTCTTT.

Only a few counts were recorded for this clonotype. The chain links TRBV29-1 to TRBJ1-2, with a tentative D call TRBD1 (5 bases). Trimming shortened V by 6 bases and J by 2 bases, and 10 bases separated the two germline ends. The CDR3 runs to 12 residues. In germline, CDR1 is SQVTM, CDR2 ANQGSEA. The CDR3 region is CSVDSVNYGYTF. CDR3 nucleotides: TGCAGCGTCGACAGTGTGAACTATGGCTACACCTTC.

This clonotype has a single count. The genes are TRBV6-1 and TRBJ2-3; D is uncertain. CDR3 length: 13 amino acids. V lost 5 bases and J lost 5, with 11 bases in between. Germline CDR1 MNHNS, CDR2 SASEGT. The CDR3 DNA reads TGTGCCAGCAGTAATCGCCTGGAAGATACGCAGTATTTT. Translation: CASSNRLEDTQYF.

The V call is TRBV5-1, the J call TRBJ2-4; a possible D gene is TRBD2 (6 bases). The CDR3 spans 16 residues. The germline V and J ends were trimmed by 4 bases and 0 bases, with 14 bases remaining between them. CDR1 and CDR2 from the germline V gene are SGHRS and YFSETQ. CDR3 sequence: CASSLPNGGAKNIQYF. The DNA for the CDR3 is TGCGCCAGCAGCCTCCCGAACGGGGGAGCCAAAAACATTCAGTACTTC.

The chain carries TRBV18 and TRBJ1-5; D may be TRBD1 (5 bases). The germline V gene encodes CDR1 KGHSH and CDR2 LQKENI. The CDR3 consists of 16 residues. Trimming took off 1 base at V and 3 bases at J, with 13 bases between the two ends. In DNA, the CDR3 is TGTGCCAGCTCACCACAAGTGACAGTTAACAATCAGCCCCAGCATTTT. Its protein product is CASSPQVTVNNQPQHF.

The V gene is TRBV27, the J gene TRBJ2-5; a possible D gene is TRBD2 (6 bases). In germline, CDR1 is MNHEY, CDR2 SMNVEV (reference sequence). Trimming removed 7 bases at V and 7 bases at J, with 16 bases between. The CDR3 spans 13 residues. This CDR3 reads CASIPPYGGTQYF. The CDR3, as DNA: TGTGCCAGCATACCCCCCTACGGGGGGACCCAGTACTTC.